This entry concerns a single TCR beta chain. For the second PCR, which ran for 7 to 11 cycles, a sample-barcoded 5' primer and a J-beta primer mix were used. One entry per CDR3 protein, called by TCRdb with MiXCR from the 5' RACE reads. The sample shows about 1.6 million distinct CDR3 sequences, roughly 32% of them seen only once. V lost 2 bases to trimming and J lost 7 bases, with 11 bases between them. CDR1 is SNHLY and CDR2 is FYNNEI in the germline V gene. The CDR3 contains 13 residues. The sample originates from a study of blood T cells in healthy people across ages. This TCR was sampled from a woman aged 30 to 39 in good health. The rearrangement joins TRBV2 to TRBJ1-2; D remains unclear. The specimen was blood. This CDR3 is CASSETGRGGYTF. The DNA for the CDR3 is TGTGCCAGCAGTGAAACTGGTCGAGGTGGCTACACCTTC. Filled out from reference TRBV2 and TRBJ1-2, the complete variable domain reads EPEVTQTPSHQVTQMGQEVILRCVPISNHLYFYWYRQILGQKVEFLVSFYNNEISEKSEIFDDQFSVERPDGSNFTLKIRSTKLEDSAMYFCASSETGRGGYTFGSGTRLTVV.